Shown below are 15 T cell receptor beta chains from a single sample sequenced in a study of blood T cell repertoires in COVID-19. Clones were read by immunoSEQ multiplex PCR, and TCRdb kept only the in-frame ones, dropping some. Of 150,000 to 200,000 clones listed, 80% were seen once; the top ten hold roughly 14%. The specimen was PBMCs or T cells enriched from blood (not recorded which). Receptors were obtained from a man aged 60-69 years who had been exposed to COVID-19.

This chain connects TRBV30 to TRBJ1-2; TRBD1 matches at 10 bases. CDR3 length equals 17 residues. Trimming removed 8 bases from V and 2 bases from J; junction bases left unmatched: 17. CDR1 and CDR2 from the germline V gene are GTSNPN and SVGIG (reference sequence). This CDR3 is CAGAGGQGEPRNYGYTF. CDR3 coding DNA: TGTGCCGGGGCGGGAGGACAGGGGGAACCTAGAAACTATGGCTACACCTTC.

The chain is built from TRBV12-3 or TRBV12-4 and TRBJ1-4; TRBD1 aligns across 9 bases. V gave up 10 bases and J gave up 5 bases; unmatched junction bases: 5. The CDR3 extends over 13 amino acids. The CDR3 sequence: CATYGQGNEKLFF. CDR3 bases: TGTGCCACCTACGGACAGGGGAATGAAAAACTGTTTTTT.

The V call is TRBV29-1, the J call TRBJ1-2; D ambiguous. This CDR3 is built from 13 residues. Trimming pared 2 bases from V and 6 bases from J, leaving 13 bases between. Germline CDR1 is SQVTM and CDR2 is ANQGSEA. CDR3 protein: CSVEIGVVNGYTF. The CDR3 coding sequence is TGCAGCGTTGAAATCGGGGTAGTAAATGGCTACACCTTC.

The chain combines TRBV11-1 with TRBJ2-5; D uncertain. Trimming took 1 base from V and 9 from J, leaving 12 bases between them. There are 13 residues in the CDR3. CDR1 SGHAT and CDR2 FQDESV come from the germline V gene (reference sequence). Here the CDR3 reads CASSLGQAPAQYF. DNA of the CDR3: TGTGCCAGCAGCTTAGGGCAGGCCCCGGCCCAGTACTTC.

The chain carries TRBV5-1 and TRBJ1-2; D may be TRBD1 (5 bases). The CDR3 has 14 amino acids. Trimming took 0 bases from V and 7 from J, leaving 13 bases between them. Germline loops: CDR1 SGHRS, CDR2 YFSETQ. The CDR3 DNA is TGCGCCAGCAGCTTGGCCGGGGGGGAAGGTGGCTACACCTTC. It specifies CASSLAGGEGGYTF. Combining the CDR3 with reference TRBV5-1 and TRBJ1-2 gives the whole variable domain KAGVTQTPRYLIKTRGQQVTLSCSPISGHRSVSWYQQTPGQGLQFLFEYFSETQRNKGNFPGRFSGRQFSNSRSEMNVSTLELGDSALYLCASSLAGGEGGYTFGSGTRLTVV.

The genes are TRBV11-2 and TRBJ2-1, with TRBD2 matching 9 bases. Germline CDR1 reads SGHAT; CDR2 reads FQNNGV. The CDR3 loop spans 16 amino acids. With 2 bases clipped from V and 0 bases from J, the junction kept 2 bases outside the gene matches. DNA for the CDR3: TGTGCCAGCAGCTTACTAGCGGGGTTCTCCTACAATGAGCAGTTCTTC. It specifies CASSLLAGFSYNEQFF.

This chain connects TRBV2 to TRBJ2-7; D gene ambiguous. The germline CDR1 and CDR2 sequences are SNHLY and FYNNEI. Deletions cut 8 bases from V and 5 bases from J, with 7 bases between. This CDR3 spans 10 amino acids. CDR3 nucleotides: TGTGCCAGCGATCGGGACGAGCAGTACTTC. The encoded protein is CASDRDEQYF. Together with reference TRBV2 and TRBJ2-7, the CDR3 gives the full variable domain: EPEVTQTPSHQVTQMGQEVILRCVPISNHLYFYWYRQILGQKVEFLVSFYNNEISEKSEIFDDQFSVERPDGSNFTLKIRSTKLEDSAMYFCASDRDEQYFGPGTRLTVT.

This clone is a singleton in its sample. This chain uses TRBV3-1 (or the pseudogene TRBV3-2) with TRBJ2-7; 15 nucleotides agree with TRBD2. The CDR3 length is 16 residues. The germline CDR1 and CDR2 sequences are LGHDT and YNNKEL (reference sequence). Trimming removed 3 bases from V and 5 bases from J; junction bases left unmatched: 5. CDR3 sequence: CASSQFGTSGRNEQYF. In DNA form, the CDR3 reads TGTGCCAGCAGCCAGTTCGGGACTAGCGGGAGGAACGAGCAGTACTTC.

The gene calls are TRBV7-2 and TRBJ2-7; D remains ambiguous. The germline V gene encodes CDR1 SGHTA and CDR2 FQGNSA. Between the trimmed V and J ends, which lost 0 bases and 3 bases, there was a span of 6 bases. The CDR3 consists of 13 residues. The CDR3 spells CASSLALFYEQYF. The CDR3 DNA reads as TGTGCCAGCAGCTTAGCACTCTTCTACGAGCAGTACTTC.

V usage is TRBV30 and J usage is TRBJ2-3, with 9 positions matching TRBD1. Trimming removed 0 bases from V and 9 bases from J; junction bases left unmatched: 7. The germline gives CDR1 GTSNPN, CDR2 SVGIG (reference sequence). CDR3 size: 14 residues. CDR3 amino acids: CAWSVGQGIRTQYF. CDR3 DNA sequence: TGTGCCTGGAGTGTAGGACAGGGGATTCGAACGCAGTATTTT. The full variable domain, its missing parts supplied by reference TRBV30 and TRBJ2-3, is SQTIHQWPATLVQPVGSPLSLECTVEGTSNPNLYWYRQAAGRGLQLLFYSVGIGQISSEVPQNLSASRPQDRQFILSSKKLLLSDSGFYLCAWSVGQGIRTQYFGPGTRLTVL.

The chain joins TRBV15 to TRBJ1-2, with 7 bases matching TRBD1. Germline V gene lookup returns CDR1 LNHNV and CDR2 YYDKDF (reference sequence). The CDR3 extends over 16 amino acids. The V segment lost 0 bases and the J segment 8 bases; nucleotides outside the gene matches: 12. The CDR3 protein is CATSRDPSGQIGGYTF. DNA of the CDR3: TGTGCCACCAGCAGAGATCCGTCGGGACAGATAGGAGGCTACACCTTC.

This clone was found once. Other DNA sequences from this sample encode an identical CDR3 as well. The rearrangement joins TRBV6-6 to TRBJ1-3; D is uncertain. Trimming left V 0 bases short and J 3 bases short, with 9 bases between. The CDR3 runs 15 residues. Germline V gene data show CDR1 as MNHNY and CDR2 as SVGAGI (reference sequence). Here the CDR3 reads CASSYSRDIGNTIYF. In DNA form, the CDR3 reads TGTGCCAGCAGTTACTCCCGGGATATTGGAAACACCATATATTTT.

This clone came up once. The chain employs TRBV4-2 and TRBJ1-1; D unresolved. This CDR3 is built from 14 residues. Germline V gene sequence: CDR1 LGHNA, CDR2 YNFKEQ. Trimming removed 0 bases at V and 3 bases at J, with 8 bases between. Written as DNA, the CDR3 is TGTGCCAGCAGCCAAGATCCCGGGGACACTGAAGCTTTCTTT. Amino acids: CASSQDPGDTEAFF.

V and J are TRBV19 and TRBJ2-1, with 7 bases aligning to TRBD1. Germline V CDR1 and CDR2: LNHDA, SQIVND (reference sequence). This CDR3 is 14 amino acids long. Losses at the gene ends were 4 bases for V and 4 bases for J; bases not matched to a gene: 4. The CDR3 reads CASSRDRIYNEQFF. CDR3 DNA sequence: TGTGCCAGTAGTAGGGACAGAATTTACAATGAGCAGTTCTTC.

The chain employs TRBV2 and TRBJ1-2, with 10 bases lining up with TRBD1. With 6 bases clipped from V and 3 bases from J, the junction kept 4 bases outside the gene matches. CDR1 is SNHLY, CDR2 FYNNEI, per germline. This CDR3 has 14 amino acids. The CDR3 loop reads CASSDRGLYYGYTF. In nucleotides, the CDR3 is TGTGCCAGCAGCGACAGGGGGCTTTACTATGGCTACACCTTC.